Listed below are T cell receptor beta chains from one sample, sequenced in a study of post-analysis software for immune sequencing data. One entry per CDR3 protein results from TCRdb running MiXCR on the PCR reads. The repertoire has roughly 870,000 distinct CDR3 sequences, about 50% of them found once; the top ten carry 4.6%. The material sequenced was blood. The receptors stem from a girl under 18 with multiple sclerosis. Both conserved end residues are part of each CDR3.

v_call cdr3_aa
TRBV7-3 CASTGLASGEQFF
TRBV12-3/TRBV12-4 CASSVRAGGYNEQFF
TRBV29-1 CSVTPSQGMAGYTF
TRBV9 CASTPTSGTYEQYF
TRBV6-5 CASRATLGCYGYTF
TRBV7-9 CASSPFDGTGSYNEQFF
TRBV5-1 CASSLYGHLNTEAFF
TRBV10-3 CATGLVRGTDTQYF
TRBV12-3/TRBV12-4 CASSILQGARGETQYF
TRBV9 CASSTGSPHPYNEQYF
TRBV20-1 CSANDLDNEQFF
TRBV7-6 CASSLGIGASSYNEQFF
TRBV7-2 CASSLEVASGYTF
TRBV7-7 CASSALLFTDTQYF
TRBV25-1 CASSGLHETQYF
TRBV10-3 CAISESSTGLEGYTF
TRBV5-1 CASSLLTSGSNEQFF
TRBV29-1 CSVGSGTGVETQYF
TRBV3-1 CASSPGSGDYNEQFF
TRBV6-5 CASSYDWGAKNIQYF
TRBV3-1 CASSQGGFPYNEQFF
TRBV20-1 CSASQQFF
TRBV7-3 CASSLNPGSQYGYTF
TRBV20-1 CSARGTGEPHQPQHF
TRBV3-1 CASSQDYVGTGTNTGELFF
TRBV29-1 CSVWAGTDTQYF
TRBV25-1 CASSVNTGELFF
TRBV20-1 CSAVKSGANVLTF
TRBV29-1 CVGGASTYGYTF
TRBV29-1 CSAAPGENYGYTF
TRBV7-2 CASSSQVNYGYTF
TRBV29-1 CSVRTQLGDTEAFF